Listed below are T cell receptor beta chains from one sample, sequenced in a study of shared clonotypes between healthy human individuals. The protocol was immunoSEQ multiplex PCR, while the TCRdb copy is restricted to in-frame clones and leaves out a portion. Altogether approximately 1,500,000 clones are present, around 97% being singletons, with the ten largest covering more than 0.9%. Sequencing used naive CD4+ T cells sorted from blood. These receptors were taken from a man aged 30-40 years in good health. CDR3s include the opening cysteine and the closing phenylalanine or tryptophan.

v_call,j_call,cdr3_aa
TRBV9,TRBJ2-3,CASSAGTRGGDTQYF
TRBV5-1,TRBJ2-7,CASSQLTKTGGSYEQYF
TRBV7-2,TRBJ2-7,CASSLFNSPSYEQYF
TRBV5-1,TRBJ2-7,CASSWTADYEQYF
TRBV18,TRBJ1-2,CASSRLQASYGYTF
TRBV7-6,TRBJ2-5,CASSPAGSRRETQYF
TRBV5-6,TRBJ2-1,CASSLGGGSSYNEQFF
TRBV29-1,TRBJ2-5,CSVDNLSETQYF
TRBV28,TRBJ2-7,CASSLARGLAGTETQYF
TRBV7-6,TRBJ1-1,CASSSWPRTMNTEAFF
TRBV28,TRBJ2-7,CASSTGIAEQYF
TRBV5-1,TRBJ2-1,CASTLGGGAYNEQFF
TRBV7-9,TRBJ2-3,CASKWTENTDTQYF
TRBV27,TRBJ2-7,CATRWAGGPGYEQYF
TRBV18,TRBJ2-3,CASSPTFGTAFTDTQYF
TRBV9,TRBJ2-2,CASSVELGAGELFF
TRBV6-1,TRBJ2-7,CASRGQGYNEQYF
TRBV20-1,TRBJ1-1,CSARRAAEAFF
TRBV10-2,TRBJ2-4,CASLPLQGIAKNIQYF
TRBV5-5,TRBJ2-7,CASSSAGHRYEQYF
TRBV30,TRBJ2-7,CAWSAAYEQYF
TRBV2,TRBJ1-1,CASSVKRGKAFF
TRBV10-2,TRBJ2-1,CASSDYPYNEQFF
TRBV5-1,TRBJ2-2,CASAPTGVSGELFF
TRBV19,TRBJ2-2,CASTPDGLRSGELFF
TRBV7-8,TRBJ2-4,CASSGNRILAKNIQYF
TRBV7-9,TRBJ2-7,CASSLGVRTSQLEEQYF
TRBV7-9,TRBJ2-5,CASSTRSGRVETQYF
TRBV6-4,TRBJ1-5,CASSERLSDNQPQHF
TRBV28,TRBJ2-5,CASSSGQETQYF
TRBV23-1,TRBJ2-5,CASSQSRRIPETQYF
TRBV5-4,TRBJ2-1,CASSTRTSGRAGEQFF
TRBV7-2,TRBJ2-1,CASSLTYNEQFF
TRBV9,TRBJ2-1,CASTPAGRLAAINSYNEQFF
TRBV7-3,TRBJ1-3,CASSLAGSSGNTIYF
TRBV11-2,TRBJ2-7,CASRPGLAAGYEQYF
TRBV11-3,TRBJ2-5,CASSPRAGQETQYF
TRBV7-8,TRBJ2-6,CASSPRHSGANVLTF
TRBV18,TRBJ2-1,CASSPSGLGPGNNEQFF
TRBV10-3,TRBJ2-3,CGDSGTVTDTQYF
TRBV7-2,TRBJ1-5,CASSLVGQGGGGNQPQHF
TRBV5-4,TRBJ2-5,CASSWASQETQYF
TRBV4-1,TRBJ2-3,CASSQERTSGDTDTQYF
TRBV30,TRBJ1-1,CAWSVGSNTEAFF
TRBV29-1,TRBJ1-2,CSVDRAGYGYTF
TRBV7-8,TRBJ2-1,CASSPNQVRLAGDNEQFF
TRBV6-1,TRBJ2-7,CASSDLHRGLWEQYF
TRBV6-5,TRBJ2-7,CASRLLAGALGEQYF
TRBV7-9,TRBJ2-1,CASSPTWTYYNEQFF
TRBV18,TRBJ1-1,CASSPGLRESTEAFF
TRBV5-1,TRBJ2-7,CASSPQGGMNEQYF
TRBV10-3,TRBJ1-4,CAISAPEYDEKLFF